This T cell receptor (beta chain) was obtained from a study of blood T cell repertoires in COVID-19. On the study more broadly: The United States, Italy and Spain were the sources of the acute and convalescent COVID-19 samples. T cells, B-cell-depleted T cells, or PBMCs provided the cDNA or gDNA that served as material.

Original analysis: Reference gene primers were amplified, and this amplification served to estimate nucleated cell counts. Assay: immunoSEQ multiplex PCR; the TCRdb copy retains only in-frame clones and omits some. V and J calls and clone size follow that table, whereas D and trimming were derived from the DNA. The profile covers some 100,000 clones, with about 92% appearing a single time and about 6.3% taken by the ten largest. With 9 bases clipped from V and 7 bases from J, the junction kept 6 bases outside the gene matches. Per germline, CDR1 MNHEY and CDR2 SVGAGI. This CDR3 is 11 amino acids long.

Material for sequencing was peripheral blood. The sequence was obtained from a woman aged 60-70 years with active COVID-19. The rearrangement joins TRBV6-5 to TRBJ2-7; 7 bases are a match to TRBD1. This chain's CDR3 is CASITGVEQYF. The CDR3 DNA reads TGTGCCAGTATTACAGGGGTGGAGCAGTACTTC.